The present TCR beta chain was sequenced within a study of cytotoxic CD8 clonotypes in ibrutinib-treated CLL. In this sample, this clone turned up a few times. What it binds is unknown. From germline, CDR1 is SQVTM and CDR2 ANQGSEA. The CDR3 is made up of 14 amino acids. Trimming removed 5 bases from V and 0 bases from J, with 11 bases in between. Study conclusions and caveats: Sample timing was unmatched between remission and later-progressing patients; lymph nodes unstudied. Public clonotypes, an uncommon group, contracted or remained stable on treatment.

TCR beta libraries used roughly 2 micrograms of DNA from cryopreserved PBMCs. TCRdb's table, derived via immunoSEQ multiplex PCR, lists solely in-frame clones and lacks some. The repertoire holds roughly 9,000 clones, roughly 71% seen once, with around 36% in the top ten. This clonotype was sampled from a human donor with chronic lymphocytic leukemia. This specimen was PBMCs, taken before ibrutinib treatment. This chain connects TRBV29-1 to TRBJ1-3, with D uncertain. The CDR3 sequence: CSVSTGSSGNTIYF. As DNA, the CDR3 is TGCAGCGTTTCAACGGGGAGCTCTGGAAACACCATATATTTT.